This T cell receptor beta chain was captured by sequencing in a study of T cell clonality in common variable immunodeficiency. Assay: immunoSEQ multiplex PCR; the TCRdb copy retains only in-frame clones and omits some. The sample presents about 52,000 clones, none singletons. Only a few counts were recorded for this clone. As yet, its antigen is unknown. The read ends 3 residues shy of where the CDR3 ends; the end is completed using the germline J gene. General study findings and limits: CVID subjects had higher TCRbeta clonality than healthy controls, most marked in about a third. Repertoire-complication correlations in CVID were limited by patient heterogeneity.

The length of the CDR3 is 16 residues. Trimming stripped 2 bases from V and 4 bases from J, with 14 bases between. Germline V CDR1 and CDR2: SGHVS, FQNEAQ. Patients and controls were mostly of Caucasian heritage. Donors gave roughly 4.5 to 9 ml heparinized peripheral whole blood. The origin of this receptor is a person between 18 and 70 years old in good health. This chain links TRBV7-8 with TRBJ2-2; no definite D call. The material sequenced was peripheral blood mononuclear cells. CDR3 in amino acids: CASSLYTHPSTGELFF. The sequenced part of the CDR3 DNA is TGTGCCAGCAGCTTATACACCCACCCGAGCACCGGGGAG.